These T cell receptor beta chains were read from a single sample in a study of blood T cell repertoires in COVID-19. Profiled with immunoSEQ multiplex PCR; TCRdb holds only in-frame clones, not every one. This table has 170,000 or so clones, over 60% appearing once. The specimen was peripheral blood. The receptors come from a woman in her 70s with acute or convalescent COVID-19. Both conserved end residues are trimmed from each CDR3. Fields, in order: clone size, V gene, CDR3 protein. Clone sizes are given selectively: once, few, many, or a class where the clone is expanded.

abundance: NA; v_gene: TRBV9; CDR3aa: ASSVTGLNYGYT
abundance: NA; v_gene: TRBV2; CDR3aa: ASSVGPGNQPQH
abundance: once; v_gene: TRBV29-1; CDR3aa: SVRQAGGTDTQY
abundance: NA; v_gene: TRBV12-3/TRBV12-4; CDR3aa: ASGSGSMETQY
abundance: NA; v_gene: TRBV7-3; CDR3aa: ASSLMASGTTDTQY
abundance: once; v_gene: TRBV5-1; CDR3aa: ASSLGRGNEKLF
abundance: NA; v_gene: TRBV3-1/TRBV3-2; CDR3aa: ASSQALAGVGNEQF
abundance: once; v_gene: TRBV2; CDR3aa: ASSDGDRGEKLF
abundance: few; v_gene: TRBV7-2; CDR3aa: ASSRGGRGETQY
abundance: NA; v_gene: TRBV3-1/TRBV3-2; CDR3aa: ASSGDRRYTEAF
abundance: once; v_gene: TRBV6-2/TRBV6-3; CDR3aa: ASSDRDASPGANVLT
abundance: NA; v_gene: TRBV19; CDR3aa: ASSMRTYNEQF
abundance: many; v_gene: TRBV12-5; CDR3aa: ASDRPGANEKLF
abundance: NA; v_gene: TRBV10-2; CDR3aa: ASSQTQRTGYGSPLH
abundance: NA; v_gene: TRBV4-2; CDR3aa: ASSQYIGTGVWDIQY
abundance: NA; v_gene: TRBV10-1; CDR3aa: ASSESGLAGGQAPGELF
abundance: NA; v_gene: TRBV6-5; CDR3aa: ASTEKTGRNYGYT
abundance: NA; v_gene: TRBV4-1; CDR3aa: ASSQVFPSTGELF
abundance: NA; v_gene: TRBV27; CDR3aa: ASRLAGHQETQY
abundance: NA; v_gene: TRBV6-5; CDR3aa: ASSSHRGAGQPQH
abundance: once; v_gene: TRBV18; CDR3aa: ASSPLAGGPNYEQY
abundance: once; v_gene: TRBV7-2; CDR3aa: ATSLAGGPDTQY
abundance: many; v_gene: TRBV7-9; CDR3aa: ASSLQGASDTQY
abundance: once; v_gene: TRBV2; CDR3aa: ASSEVLTGDYGYT
abundance: NA; v_gene: TRBV11-3; CDR3aa: ASSSPGANTGELF
abundance: NA; v_gene: TRBV29-1; CDR3aa: SARLGAGAF
abundance: NA; v_gene: TRBV5-6; CDR3aa: ASSLVQGAAETQY
abundance: few; v_gene: TRBV5-1; CDR3aa: ASSLLAGSGNTIY
abundance: NA; v_gene: TRBV25-1; CDR3aa: ATTENTGELF
abundance: NA; v_gene: TRBV7-9; CDR3aa: ASRRTGSQGEKLF
abundance: NA; v_gene: TRBV4-2; CDR3aa: ASSQDADRRNQPQH
abundance: NA; v_gene: TRBV7-9; CDR3aa: ASSPRQSSYEQY
abundance: NA; v_gene: TRBV3-1/TRBV3-2; CDR3aa: ASSLREGTQY
abundance: NA; v_gene: TRBV9; CDR3aa: ASSAGVLNTEAF
abundance: NA; v_gene: TRBV2; CDR3aa: ASSVGQALYEQY
abundance: few; v_gene: TRBV5-4; CDR3aa: ASSLGSVNSPLH
abundance: NA; v_gene: TRBV30; CDR3aa: AWSREGNSPLH
abundance: many; v_gene: TRBV5-1; CDR3aa: ASSPLAGNQPQH
abundance: NA; v_gene: TRBV15; CDR3aa: ATSPWTIRSTDTQY
abundance: few; v_gene: TRBV10-1; CDR3aa: ASSESGHSTDTQY
abundance: NA; v_gene: TRBV6-5; CDR3aa: ASSYGGTGAGNTIY
abundance: NA; v_gene: TRBV5-1; CDR3aa: ASSRRAQGQGEKLF